The TCR beta chain under discussion was sequenced for a study of shared clonotypes between healthy human individuals. An assay was performed, and its level was deep. Measured with immunoSEQ multiplex PCR; TCRdb has only the in-frame clones, and not every one. This table has 850,000 to 1,200,000 clones, under 80% appearing once. Trimming shortened V by 2 bases and J by 8 bases, and 13 bases separated the two germline ends. This CDR3 comprises 14 residues. Per the germline V gene, CDR1 is SGHDT and CDR2 is YYEEEE. The sample was memory CD4+ T cells sorted from blood. Regarding subset: CD45RA-negative fraction. The chain combines TRBV5-6 with TRBJ1-4, with D perhaps matching TRBD1 (6 bases). The TCR was taken from a man younger than 35 in good health. As DNA, the CDR3 is TGTGCCAGCAGCTTAGAATCAGGGGTAGAAAAACTGTTTTTT. This gives the protein CASSLESGVEKLFF.